The present entry profiles one TCR beta chain with its context. The sample originates from a study of cytomegalovirus exposure and HLA in healthy donors. CDR3 length equals 16 residues. CDR1 and CDR2 from the germline V gene are SGHDT and YYEEEE. The V and J ends lost 0 bases and 2 bases, in that order; junction bases with no gene match: 5. This PCR relied on a set of 60 Vbeta primers and 13 Jbeta primers. This table comes from immunoSEQ multiplex PCR, and its TCRdb copy is limited to in-frame clones, with some not included. The data include around 74,000 clones; the top ten clones carry 4.6%. The material sequenced was PBMCs. The rearrangement uses TRBV5-6 and TRBJ2-3; 8 nucleotides agree with TRBD2. The receptor's source is a man in his thirties or forties in good health and CMV-seronegative. CDR3: CASSLVSGRNTDTQYF. CDR3 coding DNA: TGTGCCAGCAGCTTGGTAAGCGGGAGAAACACAGATACGCAGTATTTT.